The rows below give T cell receptor beta chains drawn from one sample of a study of human T cells and chemical hapten exposure. TCRdb redid the calling of the RACE reads with MiXCR, one entry per CDR3 protein. The sample records a few hundred thousand distinct CDR3 sequences, approximately 5% being singletons. The sequencing used whole blood, collected in connection with sensitization to the hapten diphenylcyclopropenone (DPC). All receptors derive from a woman aged 18-29 years with alopecia areata. Some clones in this sample may be carry-over from other donors' samples. Both conserved end residues are part of each CDR3. D genes are given only for firm matches. Clone size is stated in some rows and not others, as once, few, many or a class when expanded.

v_gene,abundance,j_gene,d_gene,CDR3aa,CDR3nt
TRBV18,many,TRBJ1-4,NA,CASSPRGTTNEKLFF,TGTGCCAGCTCCCCTCGGGGGACAACTAATGAAAAACTGTTTTTT
TRBV6-6,few,TRBJ2-1,TRBD1,CASSRQGYNEQFF,TGTGCCAGCAGTCGACAGGGGTACAATGAGCAGTTCTTC
TRBV28,once,TRBJ2-7,TRBD1,CASSLFGRGPGYEQYF,TGTGCCAGCAGTTTATTCGGCAGGGGGCCTGGTTACGAGCAGTACTTC
TRBV7-2,many,TRBJ2-3,TRBD2,CASSVEASGGADTQYF,TGTGCCAGCAGCGTAGAGGCTAGCGGGGGCGCAGATACGCAGTATTTT
TRBV6-6,many,TRBJ1-4,NA,CASRTGSGRVGEKLFF,TGTGCCAGCAGAACCGGATCGGGCAGGGTTGGTGAAAAACTGTTTTTT
TRBV6-5,many,TRBJ1-4,NA,CASSYSQEEKLFF,TGTGCCAGCAGTTATTCTCAGGAAGAAAAACTGTTTTTT
TRBV7-2,many,TRBJ2-7,NA,CASSSTVVAGQYF,TGTGCCAGCAGCTCGACCGTTGTGGCCGGGCAGTACTTC
TRBV12-3/TRBV12-4,few,TRBJ1-6,TRBD1,CASSLGGGASPLHF,TGTGCCAGCAGTTTGGGAGGGGGCGCGTCACCCCTCCACTTT
TRBV27,NA,TRBJ2-2,NA,CASSSPYRDGELFF,TGTGCCAGCAGTTCCCCCTACAGGGACGGGGAGCTGTTTTTT
TRBV6-5,NA,TRBJ1-1,NA,CASSPTGSQAFF,TGTGCCAGCAGTCCAACAGGGTCCCAGGCTTTCTTT
TRBV27,NA,TRBJ1-1,NA,CASSKSVYRERPPEAFF,TGTGCCAGCAGTAAATCAGTCTATCGGGAACGGCCCCCTGAAGCTTTCTTT
TRBV11-2,NA,TRBJ2-3,NA,CASSLEGLRYLDTQYF,TGTGCCAGCAGCTTAGAGGGCTTGCGATACCTAGATACGCAGTATTTT
TRBV7-9,many,TRBJ1-5,TRBD1,CASSLARDRDDQPQHF,TGTGCCAGCAGCTTAGCGCGGGACAGGGATGATCAGCCCCAGCATTTT
TRBV10-3,NA,TRBJ1-1,NA,CAISENTAGYAFF,TGTGCCATCAGTGAAAATACCGCAGGGTATGCTTTCTTT
TRBV7-2,NA,TRBJ1-5,NA,CASSLVRDNQPQHF,TGTGCCAGCAGCTTAGTCAGGGACAATCAGCCCCAGCATTTT
TRBV24-1,NA,TRBJ2-3,NA,CATSDEGTDTQYF,TGTGCCACCAGTGATGAGGGGACAGATACGCAGTATTTT
TRBV20-1,few,TRBJ2-7,NA,CSARDRWTYEQYF,TGCAGTGCTAGAGATCGCTGGACCTACGAGCAGTACTTC
TRBV20-1,few,TRBJ1-4,NA,CSAARGATNEKLFF,TGCAGTGCCGCACGAGGGGCAACTAATGAAAAACTGTTTTTT
TRBV7-2,few,TRBJ2-2,NA,CASSPRYLLGRNTGELFF,TGTGCCAGCAGCCCCCGTTACCTTCTAGGAAGGAACACCGGGGAGCTGTTTTTT
TRBV6-5,many,TRBJ1-4,NA,CASSYFKGASNEKLFF,TGTGCCAGCAGTTACTTTAAAGGAGCCTCTAATGAAAAACTGTTTTTT
TRBV5-1,NA,TRBJ2-1,TRBD2,CASSLGLAGYSYNEQFF,TGCGCCAGCAGCTTGGGTCTAGCGGGGTACTCCTACAATGAGCAGTTCTTC
TRBV11-1,NA,TRBJ1-1,NA,CASRRGHEAFF,TGTGCCAGCCGCCGGGGTCATGAAGCTTTCTTT
TRBV5-8,few,TRBJ1-2,TRBD1,CASSWGQPNTNYGYTF,TGTGCCAGCAGCTGGGGACAGCCCAATACCAACTATGGCTACACCTTC
TRBV10-3,few,TRBJ2-1,TRBD2,CAISDSGGLNEQFF,TGTGCCATCAGTGATAGCGGGGGGCTCAATGAGCAGTTCTTC
TRBV12-5,many,TRBJ1-6,NA,CDCGSSSGVRSPLHF,TGTGATTGCGGGTCGAGCTCCGGGGTCCGTTCACCCCTCCACTTT
TRBV4-2,few,TRBJ2-4,TRBD2,CASSQELGEGNIQYF,TGTGCCAGCAGCCAAGAGCTCGGGGAGGGGAACATTCAGTACTTC
TRBV18,few,TRBJ1-2,TRBD1,CASSPRRGRDYGYTF,TGTGCCAGCTCACCAAGAAGGGGGCGAGACTATGGCTACACCTTC
TRBV14,few,TRBJ1-2,NA,CASSQDVGAVHGYTF,TGTGCCAGCAGCCAAGATGTGGGGGCTGTACATGGCTACACCTTC
TRBV7-3,many,TRBJ1-1,NA,CASSKNGGLLEAFF,TGTGCCAGCAGCAAAAACGGGGGGCTACTTGAAGCTTTCTTT
TRBV7-2,many,TRBJ2-3,TRBD2,CASSLELLLAGGEATDTQYF,TGTGCCAGCAGCTTAGAGTTGCTACTAGCGGGGGGTGAGGCCACAGATACGCAGTATTTT
TRBV12-3/TRBV12-4,NA,TRBJ1-6,NA,CASSPPPSGSPLHF,TGTGCCAGCAGCCCACCCCCGTCGGGTTCACCCCTCCACTTT
TRBV29-1,NA,TRBJ2-6,NA,CSVEGDVGSGANVLTF,TGCAGCGTTGAGGGTGACGTGGGGTCTGGGGCCAACGTCCTGACTTTC
TRBV6-1,NA,TRBJ2-1,TRBD2,CASSELAGARNEQFF,TGTGCCAGCAGTGAACTAGCGGGGGCTCGGAATGAGCAGTTCTTC
TRBV6-6,NA,TRBJ1-1,TRBD1,CASSHHDRANTEAFF,TGTGCCAGCAGCCACCATGACAGGGCTAACACTGAAGCTTTCTTT
TRBV6-6,many,TRBJ1-1,TRBD1,CASSPGTRGGTEAFF,TGTGCCAGCAGCCCCGGGACCAGGGGGGGCACTGAAGCTTTCTTT
TRBV6-2/TRBV6-3,many,TRBJ2-3,NA,CASSFTTPDTQYF,TGTGCCAGCAGTTTTACTACTCCAGATACGCAGTATTTT
TRBV6-4,few,TRBJ2-5,TRBD2,CASSDKSGGHQETQYF,TGTGCCAGCAGTGACAAAAGCGGGGGGCACCAAGAGACCCAGTACTTC
TRBV12-3/TRBV12-4,NA,TRBJ1-1,NA,CASSPRQPNTEAFF,TGTGCCAGCAGTCCCCGACAGCCGAACACTGAAGCTTTCTTT
TRBV5-6,few,TRBJ2-7,NA,CASSSSSGISPYEQYF,TGTGCCAGCAGCTCCTCCAGCGGAATTTCTCCCTACGAGCAGTACTTC
TRBV11-2,NA,TRBJ2-7,TRBD2,CASSFTGLAGSEQYF,TGTGCCAGCAGCTTTACGGGACTAGCGGGTAGCGAGCAGTACTTC
TRBV28,few,TRBJ2-3,TRBD2,CASSLAGGPVGDTQYF,TGTGCCAGCAGTTTGGCGGGGGGGCCGGTGGGAGATACGCAGTATTTT
TRBV6-5,many,TRBJ1-1,TRBD1,CAISTGDGTEAFF,TGTGCCATCTCAACAGGGGATGGCACTGAAGCTTTCTTT